This T cell receptor beta chain was retrieved from a study of blood T cell repertoires in COVID-19 (dated by TCRdb to the early 2020s). Concerning the study at large: Samples covering the acute and convalescent phases of COVID-19 were provided by collaborators in the United States, Italy and Spain. The prospective study material was composed of cDNA or gDNA derived from T cells, B-cell-depleted T cells, or PBMCs. The dataset comprised deeply sampled blood TCRbeta repertoires from subjects exposed to, actively infected with, or recovered from COVID-19. The repertoires were released in a freely available public database meant as a resource for research on the immune response to SARS-CoV-2. Samples were obtained from the ongoing ImmuneRACE study (first 160 participants) and from roughly 1,300 subjects provided by 6 global collaborators. The sample metadata nearly always contained a de-identified subject ID, COVID-19 status, age in years and sex. Where available, HLA class I and class II types were taken from metadata supplied by the sample provider and were not determined by assay-based typing.

In Seattle, one collaborating source enrolled patients while the infection was active and tracked those patients longitudinally over the course of disease. Whole blood was collected in K2EDTA tubes by collaborating institutions according to the institutions' own protocols. Collaborator samples were shipped for TCRbeta analysis as frozen whole blood, isolated PBMCs, or DNA extracted from either sample type. Via the germline V gene, CDR1 is SNHLY and CDR2 FYNNEI. The CDR3 goes from the cysteine to the phenylalanine over 15 residues. Just CDR3 DNA is preserved here, 45 bases in frame from base 1. V was cut back by 3 bases and J by 2 bases, leaving a gap of 13 bases between them. The immunoSEQ Assay, a bias-controlled multiplex PCR, was used to amplify TCRbeta CDR3 regions from genomic DNA. The published analysis was carried out like this. The number of nucleated cells in each sample was estimated by amplification of reference gene primers within the assay. Sequence reads were collapsed and filtered to measure the absolute abundance of every unique TCRbeta CDR3 rearrangement. For each sample, productive Simpson clonality was calculated by taking the square root of Simpson's diversity index across productive rearrangements. TCRdb took over this immuneACCESS table, retaining in-frame rearrangements with V and J assigned. Such tables are incomplete; in checked studies, under half of the missing clones stem from an unresolved V gene, and the remainder is unexplained. V, J and clone size reflect that table, while D and trimming were determined from the DNA. For this sample the table gives over 150,000 clones, of which 81% were detected only once. The ten largest clonotypes hold roughly 12% of the sample.

Points the paper makes about the study in general: Clinical and demographic metadata were provided uncurated, with the amount varying by source and participant.

Remarks on this clone: Its recognized antigen is unknown. There are no base qualities to consult, and no much larger clone falls within one base.

The sequenced material came from peripheral blood. This clonotype was obtained from a woman of 80 years or more with COVID-19, enrolled during active disease. The chain is assembled from TRBV2 and TRBJ1-1, with a weak D call of TRBD1 (6 bases match). The CDR3 corresponds to CASSDLWTDNTEAFF. The DNA is as follows: TGTGCCAGCAGTGATCTGTGGACAGATAACACTGAAGCTTTCTTT.